This T cell receptor beta chain was sequenced in a study of shared clonotypes between healthy human individuals. This clone has at least ten counts. TCRdb's table, derived via immunoSEQ multiplex PCR, lists solely in-frame clones and lacks some. Of some 470,000 clones listed, 76% are singletons. Germline CDR1 SGDLS, CDR2 YYNGEE. The CDR3 spans 16 residues. V trimming: 2 bases; J trimming: 8 bases; junction bases outside the gene matches: 11. Material for sequencing was PBMCs. V usage is TRBV9 and J usage is TRBJ2-1, with TRBD2 matching over 9 bases. The receptor was isolated from a woman between 40 and 55 years old in good health. Some clones in this sample may be carry-over from other donors' samples. The CDR3 spells CASSVRRVAGEDEQFF. CDR3 in DNA: TGTGCCAGCAGCGTGCGTAGGGTAGCGGGAGAGGATGAGCAGTTCTTC.